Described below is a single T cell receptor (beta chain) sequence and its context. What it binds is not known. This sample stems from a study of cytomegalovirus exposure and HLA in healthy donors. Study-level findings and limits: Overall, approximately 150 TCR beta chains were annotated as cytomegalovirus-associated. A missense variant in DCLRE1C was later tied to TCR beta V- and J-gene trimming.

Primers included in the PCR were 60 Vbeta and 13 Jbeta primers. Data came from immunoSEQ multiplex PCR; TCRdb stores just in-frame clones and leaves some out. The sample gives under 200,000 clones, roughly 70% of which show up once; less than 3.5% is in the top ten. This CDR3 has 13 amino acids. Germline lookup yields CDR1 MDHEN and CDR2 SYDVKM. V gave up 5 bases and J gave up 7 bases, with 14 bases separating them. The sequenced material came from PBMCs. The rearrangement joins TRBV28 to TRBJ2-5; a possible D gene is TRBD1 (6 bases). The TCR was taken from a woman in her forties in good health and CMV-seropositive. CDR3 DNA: TGTGCCAGCAGTAACAGGGTTTTAGGGACCCAGTACTTC. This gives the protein CASSNRVLGTQYF. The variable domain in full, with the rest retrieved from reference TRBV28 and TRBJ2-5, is DVKVTQSSRYLVKRTGEKVFLECVQDMDHENMFWYRQDPGLGLRLIYFSYDVKMKEKGDIPEGYSVSREKKERFSLILESASTNQTSMYLCASSNRVLGTQYFGPGTRLLVL.